The entry below gives a single TCR beta chain sequence along with its context. This sample was included in a study of blood T cell repertoires in COVID-19. Background on the study: Sources were T cells, B-cell-depleted T cells, or PBMCs; the material itself was cDNA or gDNA.

The CDR3 sequence is 13 residues long. V lost 4 bases and J 4 bases, leaving 10 bases between the germline ends. Germline V lookup: CDR1 LGHDT, CDR2 YNNKEL (reference sequence). Produced via immunoSEQ multiplex PCR; TCRdb's table is partial and in-frame only. The sample carries 200,000 to 250,000 clones, 65% to 90% recorded once. This TCR was sampled from a woman between 45 and 65 years old with acute or convalescent COVID-19. Sequenced: peripheral blood. V and J are TRBV3-1 (or the pseudogene TRBV3-2) and TRBJ1-1; D uncertain. CDR3 protein: CASSRFASTEAFF. DNA for the CDR3: TGTGCCAGCAGCCGCTTCGCGAGCACTGAAGCTTTCTTT.